Sequencing of this T cell receptor beta chain was carried out in a study of blood T cell repertoires in COVID-19. In the study overall: Samples taken during acute and convalescent COVID-19 were collected in the United States, Italy and Spain.

CDR1 KGHDR and CDR2 SFDVKD come from the germline V gene. This CDR3 comprises 16 residues. V trimming: 7 bases; J trimming: 2 bases; junction bases outside the gene matches: 4. Under the authors' procedure: Nucleated cell number was recorded as an estimate derived from reference gene primer amplification. The table came from immunoSEQ multiplex PCR; TCRdb's copy has only in-frame clones and leaves some out. V and J calls and clone size are those listed in that table; D and trimming were worked out from the DNA. The table records approximately 140,000 clones, roughly 80% of them present only once. Sequencing was done on a sample of peripheral blood. This sequence was found in a man aged 50-60 years with acute or convalescent COVID-19. The chain has TRBV24-1 and TRBJ2-1; TRBD2 matches at 13 bases. The CDR3 DNA follows: TGTGCCACCAGCAAGACTAGCGGGGGGACCTACAATGAGCAGTTCTTC. Translation gives CATSKTSGGTYNEQFF.